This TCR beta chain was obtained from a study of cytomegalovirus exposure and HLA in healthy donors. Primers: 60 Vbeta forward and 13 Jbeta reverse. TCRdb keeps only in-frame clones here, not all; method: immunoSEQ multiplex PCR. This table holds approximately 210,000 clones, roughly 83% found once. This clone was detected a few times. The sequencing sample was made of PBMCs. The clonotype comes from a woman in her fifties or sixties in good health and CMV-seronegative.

Written as DNA, the CDR3 is TGTGCCAGCAGCACTGTTACAGGGACAGCTTTCTTT. It yields the protein CASSTVTGTAFF. This chain uses TRBV5-6 with TRBJ1-1; possibly TRBD1 for D (6 bases). This CDR3 is 12 amino acids long. CDR1 and CDR2 (germline): SGHDT, YYEEEE. V was trimmed by 4 bases and J by 10 bases, leaving 14 bases between them.